This T cell receptor (beta chain) was recorded in a study of blood T cell repertoires in COVID-19. Whole-study context: COVID-19 samples collected from the United States, Italy and Spain covered acute and convalescent phases. The analysed material was cDNA or gDNA that came from T cells, B-cell-depleted T cells, or PBMCs.

Germline V gives CDR1 SGHRS, CDR2 YFSETQ. The length of the CDR3 is 13 residues. V dropped 3 bases and J dropped 2 bases, with 8 bases sitting between them. In the study's own analysis: Reference gene primer amplification gave estimated nucleated cell counts. Repertoires were generated with immunoSEQ multiplex PCR, while TCRdb's copy carries only in-frame clones and drops some. V, J and clone size derive from that table, while D and trimming were established from the DNA sequence. The table has tens of thousands of clones, about 87% seen once; the top ten hold over 4%. The TCR was taken from a man in his forties with acute or convalescent COVID-19. The specimen sequenced was peripheral blood. The rearrangement joins TRBV5-1 to TRBJ2-5; D gene unclear. In DNA, the CDR3 is TGCGCCAGCAGCTCCCCTCCTCAAGAGACCCAGTACTTC. Protein: CASSSPPQETQYF.